The 3 T cell receptor beta chains below all came from one sample that was sequenced in a study of blood T cell repertoires in COVID-19. Only in-frame clones appear in the TCRdb table, and some are missing; sequencing was by immunoSEQ multiplex PCR. The repertoire has about 260,000 clones, 86% of them found once; the top ten carry about 2%. The sample comprised peripheral blood. These receptors were taken from a man under 40 with active or convalescent COVID-19.

The V and J genes are TRBV4-1 and TRBJ2-7; D is possibly TRBD2 (5 bases). The germline V gene encodes CDR1 MGHRA and CDR2 YSYEKL. The CDR3 is made up of 15 amino acids. The germline V and J ends were trimmed by 3 bases and 5 bases, with 17 bases remaining between them. The CDR3 protein is CASSQPWTVRNEQYF. In nucleotides, the CDR3 is TGCGCCAGCAGCCAGCCCTGGACTGTTCGGAACGAGCAGTACTTC.

The chain joins TRBV5-8 to TRBJ2-1; D gene uncertain. The CDR3 contains 14 residues. The V end lost 4 bases, the J end lost 6 bases, and 14 bases lay between the germline ends. Germline lookup yields CDR1 SGHTS and CDR2 YDEGEE. The chain's CDR3 is CASSVYTKSNEQFF. The CDR3 DNA is TGTGCCAGCAGCGTATACACTAAGTCCAATGAGCAGTTCTTC.

This clone was seen only once. V and J are TRBV5-1 and TRBJ2-5, with D unresolved. From germline, CDR1 is SGHRS and CDR2 YFSETQ. With 2 bases removed from V and 3 bases from J, the gap between germline ends came to 8 bases. There are 13 residues in the CDR3. CDR3 sequence (DNA): TGCGCCAGCAGCTTTGCCGAGGAAGAGACCCAGTACTTC. Amino acids: CASSFAEEETQYF.